Sequencing of this T cell receptor (beta chain) was carried out in a study of cytomegalovirus exposure and HLA in healthy donors. Per the germline V gene, CDR1 is SGHRS and CDR2 is YFSETQ. The CDR3 is 15 amino acids. The V gene end was trimmed by 4 bases and the J gene end by 4 bases; junction bases not matched to a gene: 9. Produced via immunoSEQ multiplex PCR; TCRdb's table is partial and in-frame only. The table has 90,000 to 150,000 clones, 88% seen once. Sequencing was carried out using PBMCs. The receptor was isolated from a man younger than 35 in good health and CMV-seronegative. The chain recombines TRBV5-1 with TRBJ1-2; 8 bases align to TRBD1. The CDR3 sequence is CASSPTRDRIYGYTF. As DNA, the CDR3 is TGCGCCAGCAGCCCAACCCGGGACAGGATCTATGGCTACACCTTC.